This T cell receptor beta chain was identified during a study of CD8+ T cells in alopecia areata. Trimming at V came to 4 bases and at J to 1 base, leaving 8 bases not matched to a gene. Germline CDR1 is MNHNY and CDR2 is SVGAGI (reference sequence). This CDR3 spans 16 amino acids. RNA extraction and reverse transcription yielded cDNA as sequencing template. Sequencing used immunoSEQ multiplex PCR; TCRdb keeps in-frame clones, though not all of them. Among 130,000 or so clones listed, approximately 86% were seen once. Noted treatment: oral pan-JAK inhibitor, 5-10 mg twice daily. This rearrangement joins TRBV6-6 to TRBJ1-2, with 8 bases identical to TRBD1. The source of this sequence is a human donor with alopecia areata. The sample consisted of CD8+ T cells sorted from blood, taken at week 4, from a patient treated with tofacitinib. The CDR3 loop reads CASSSRDRLFNYGYTF. Written as DNA, the CDR3 is TGTGCCAGCAGTTCCCGGGACAGGCTCTTTAACTATGGCTACACCTTC.